The 5 T cell receptor beta chains presented below share a single source sample, sequenced in a study of CD8 T cells in Susac syndrome. Reverse transcription used about 0.5 to 1 ug RNA and random hexamers. TCRdb called the immunoSEQ multiplex PCR reads again in MiXCR, with one record for every CDR3 protein. This sample has 330,000 or so distinct CDR3 sequences, with 65% to 90% found just once. The specimen was CD8+ T cells from PBMCs. The receptors were gathered from a human donor with multiple sclerosis.

CDR3 loop: CASSLEPGNSYNEQFF. The CDR3, as DNA: TGTGCCAGCAGCTTGGAACCGGGAAACTCCTACAATGAGCAGTTCTTC. The chain has TRBV5-4 and TRBJ2-1, with a tentative D call TRBD2 (5 bases). V was cut by 0 bases and J by 0 bases, with 10 bases left in between. The CDR3 length is 16 residues. Germline V gene sequence: CDR1 SGHNT, CDR2 YYREEE (reference sequence).

The chain couples TRBV19 to TRBJ1-5; D is unclear. CDR1 is LNHDA, CDR2 SQIVND, per germline (reference sequence). This CDR3 is 13 amino acids long. V gave up 4 bases and J gave up 4 bases, with 8 bases separating them. CDR3 loop: CASSNMENQPQHF. The CDR3 nucleotides read TGTGCCAGTAGTAATATGGAGAATCAGCCCCAGCATTTT.

The V and J genes are TRBV11-1 and TRBJ2-6; 7 nucleotides align to TRBD2. Trimming took 1 base from V and 0 from J; bases not matched to a gene: 15. Germline V gene lookup returns CDR1 SGHAT and CDR2 FQDESV (reference sequence). The CDR3 is 21 amino acids. Here the CDR3 reads CASSLGRAGELPVSGANVLTF. Written as DNA, the CDR3 is TGTGCCAGCAGCTTAGGGAGGGCGGGAGAACTACCCGTCTCTGGGGCCAACGTCCTGACTTTC.

This chain joins TRBV7-3 and TRBJ1-1, with no clear D. CDR1 is SGHTA, CDR2 FQGTGA, per germline. The ends were cut back, 1 base at V and 2 bases at J, with 8 bases in the middle. CDR3 length equals 14 residues. CDR3 residues: CASSLMGGNTEAFF. CDR3 bases: TGTGCCAGCAGCTTAATGGGCGGAAACACTGAAGCTTTCTTT.

The V call is TRBV9, the J call TRBJ1-1, with D uncertain. The V end lost 1 base, the J end lost 1 base, and 11 bases lay between the germline ends. The germline V gene encodes CDR1 SGDLS and CDR2 YYNGEE. The CDR3 is 15 amino acids. Here the CDR3 reads CASSVLTGKNTEAFF. In DNA form, the CDR3 reads TGTGCCAGCAGCGTATTGACCGGGAAGAACACTGAAGCTTTCTTT.